The sequence of this TCR beta chain was determined in a study of naive and memory T cell subsets. Trimming left V 8 bases short and J 5 bases short, with 15 bases between. The CDR3 has 13 residues. The V gene's germline CDR1 is ENHRY and CDR2 SYGVKD. General study results and limits: A few larger clonotypes appeared in naive repertoires, especially CD8, possibly memory cells re-expressing CD45RA.

Two oligonucleotides, mixed equimolar, formed the beta constant-region primer covering TRBC1 and TRBC2. Ligated cDNA was amplified by four rounds of PCR with nested alpha and beta constant-region primers and SP2. TCRdb re-analysed the UMI-ligation and nested PCR reads in MiXCR, keeping a single row per CDR3 protein. The sample lists around 160,000 distinct CDR3 sequences, approximately 22% occurring once. This clonotype was found a few times. Its antigen is not known. The sequence was collected from a human donor in good health. This chain connects TRBV10-3 to TRBJ1-2; possibly TRBD1 for D (6 bases). The sequenced sample was naive CD4+ T cells from blood. The DNA for the CDR3 is TGTGCCATCGCGGCTGGGGGGGCGTATGGCTACACCTTC. It yields the protein CAIAAGGAYGYTF.